The 8 T cell receptor beta chains presented below share a single source sample, sequenced in a study of T cell repertoires in cytomegalovirus infection. One entry per CDR3 protein, called by TCRdb with MiXCR from the reads. This repertoire shows around 900,000 distinct CDR3 sequences, 30% to 40% found once; its top ten account for under 15%. These TCRs are of unknown antigen specificity. The input for sequencing was cultured CD8+ T cells from PBMCs, taken from culture after CMV antigen stimulation. The receptors were gathered from a human donor in good health (CMV status not recorded). Some clones in this sample may be carry-over from other donors' samples.

CDR3 protein: CASSIDPLGGTGELFF. In nucleotides, the CDR3 is TGTGCCAGTAGTATAGACCCCCTTGGGGGCACCGGGGAGCTGTTTTTT. The chain couples TRBV19 to TRBJ2-2, with D possibly being TRBD1 or TRBD2 (5 bases each). The CDR3 covers 16 residues. The germline V gene has CDR1 LNHDA and CDR2 SQIVND (reference sequence). V was cut by 0 bases and J by 4 bases, with 12 bases left in between.

This clonotype has just a few counts. The chain employs TRBV4-2 and TRBJ2-2; weak D call: TRBD1 (5 bases). V dropped 2 bases and J dropped 1 base, with 17 bases sitting between them. Looked up from germline, CDR1 is LGHNA and CDR2 is YNFKEQ. This CDR3 has 18 amino acids. The CDR3 is CASSQLLLDSGNTGELFF. The CDR3 bases are TGTGCCAGCAGCCAACTTCTCCTCGACAGTGGGAACACCGGGGAGCTGTTTTTT.

This clonotype was recorded a few times. V usage is TRBV6-1 and J usage is TRBJ2-7; the D call may be TRBD1 or TRBD2 (6 bases each). The CDR3 spans 13 residues. V lost 8 bases and J 2 bases, leaving 13 bases between the germline ends. In germline, CDR1 is MNHNS, CDR2 SASEGT. The CDR3 region is CASPGGPAYEQYF. The CDR3 DNA reads TGTGCCAGCCCTGGGGGGCCGGCCTACGAGCAGTACTTC.

The gene calls are TRBV7-9 and TRBJ2-6; D is undetermined. The CDR3 contains 22 residues. The V end lost 3 bases, the J end lost 2 bases, and 29 bases lay between the germline ends. CDR1 is SEHNR, CDR2 FQNEAQ, per germline (reference sequence). The CDR3 nucleotides are TGTGCCAGCAGCTTCTCCCCTGGCCGAGTTAATCCCGGAATTACTGGGGCCAACGTCCTGACTTTC. Its protein product is CASSFSPGRVNPGITGANVLTF.

This clonotype was counted between two and nine times. CDR3 coding DNA: TGCAGTGCCGGGACTAGCGGGGGTGCGATTGAGCAGTTCTTC. Protein product: CSAGTSGGAIEQFF. The V call is TRBV20-1, the J call TRBJ2-1; 14 positions agree with TRBD2. The CDR3 length is 14 residues. Germline lookup yields CDR1 DFQATT and CDR2 SNEGSKA (reference sequence). The V gene end was trimmed by 6 bases and the J gene end by 9 bases; junction bases not matched to a gene: 7.

This clonotype was counted a few times. This rearrangement joins TRBV5-6 to TRBJ1-2; TRBD1 might be the D (6 bases). Trimming left V 6 bases short and J 4 bases short, with 16 bases between. The CDR3 consists of 14 residues. Germline-derived CDR1 and CDR2 are SGHDT and YYEEEE. CDR3 DNA: TGTGCCAGCAAAACAGGGAACGTCTTCTATGGCTACACCTTC. Its translation: CASKTGNVFYGYTF.

A single count supports this clonotype. V gene TRBV13 combines with J gene TRBJ1-1; D is unresolved. There are 15 residues in the CDR3. Germline CDR1 reads PRHDT; CDR2 reads FYEKMQ (reference sequence). The germline V and J ends were trimmed by 8 bases and 0 bases, with 16 bases remaining between them. CDR3 bases: TGTGCCAGCCTTTATTCCGATGGCCTGAACACTGAAGCTTTCTTT. Translated: CASLYSDGLNTEAFF.

The V and J genes are TRBV28 and TRBJ2-2; 8 bases align to TRBD2. This CDR3 region has 19 residues. With V trimmed by 1 base and J by 5 bases, 15 bases remained unmatched. Per germline, CDR1 MDHEN and CDR2 SYDVKM. The CDR3 DNA reads as TGTGCCAGCAGTTTATTGAGGGCGGGGGGTCGTGTCGAAACCGGGGAGCTGTTTTTT. Its translation is CASSLLRAGGRVETGELFF.